These 3 T cell receptor beta chains originate from one sample sequenced in a study of T cell repertoires in cytomegalovirus infection (dated by TCRdb to the late 2010s). The sample's treatment or condition, from its label and the paper: in vitro stimulation with specific CMV peptide epitopes to enrich CMV-specific T cells. Their antigen targets remain unknown. The sample was run on an Illumina HiSeq 1500. TCRdb took the public reads, trimmed them with fastp at Q25, ran MiXCR for clone calling and kept in-frame beta chains. Merged by CDR3 protein, the rows form single entries marked with the most common genes and DNA. Across this sample there are roughly 69,000 distinct CDR3 sequences, with around 27% seen only once. The ten largest clones represent 59% of the sample. Here the sequenced sample was CD8+ T cells from cultured PBMCs, taken from culture after CMV antigen stimulation. Source of these receptors: a human donor in good health (CMV status not recorded). Some clones in this sample may be carry-over from other donors' samples.

This chain connects TRBV18 to TRBJ1-5; D ambiguous. Germline V gives CDR1 KGHSH, CDR2 LQKENI. V was shortened by 2 bases and J by 2 bases, with 13 bases between the two germline ends. This CDR3 contains 16 residues. The CDR3 here is CASSPTGWEGNQPQHF. CDR3 nucleotide sequence: TGTGCCAGCTCACCAACGGGTTGGGAGGGCAATCAGCCCCAGCATTTT.

This clonotype was found many times. This chain joins TRBV7-9 and TRBJ2-7; 7 positions match TRBD1. V lost 0 bases and J lost 2; bases outside the gene matches: 4. The germline V gene encodes CDR1 SEHNR and CDR2 FQNEAQ (reference sequence). This CDR3 is 15 amino acids long. The chain's CDR3 is CASSLARGRAYEQYF. The CDR3 DNA reads as TGTGCCAGCAGCTTAGCGAGGGGGCGCGCCTACGAGCAGTACTTC.

The table lists this clonotype with many counts. The chain has TRBV15 and TRBJ2-5; a weak D match, TRBD2 (5 bases). Trimming shortened V by 0 bases and J by 4 bases, and 12 bases separated the two germline ends. CDR3 size: 15 residues. The germline V gene has CDR1 LNHNV and CDR2 YYDKDF (reference sequence). As DNA, the CDR3 is TGTGCCACCAGCAGAGATGGAGGAAAAGGAGAGACCCAGTACTTC. This translates into CATSRDGGKGETQYF.